This TCR beta chain appears in the sequencing data of a study of CD8+ T cells in alopecia areata (dated by TCRdb to between 2018 and 2020). About the full investigation: The treated patients took part in an open-label pilot trial in which moderate-to-severe alopecia areata was treated with oral tofacitinib at 5 to 10 mg twice daily. TCRbeta CDR3 regions were amplified by immunoSEQ multiplex PCR with 35 Vbeta forward and 13 Jbeta reverse primers. In both human patients and the C3H/HeJ mouse model, the study applied high-throughput TCRbeta sequencing to look at T cell clonal expansion in alopecia areata. Clonality in the scalp was compared among normal scalp (n=4), patchy alopecia areata scalp (n=8), and alopecia totalis/universalis scalp (n=8). For the treated patients, the SALT score, which quantifies what percentage of scalp surface area is affected, served as the measure of disease severity. Tofacitinib-treated patients had biopsies at baseline and at 4 and 24 weeks of treatment, with a later scalp biopsy in several patients. Patients received tofacitinib for 6 to 18 months and were then followed off drug for 6 months to check for delayed response and recurrence. The RNA source kit depended on sample type: the PAXgene miRNA kit for fixed scalp, the miRNeasy kit for PBMCs, and the RNeasy kit for mouse skin. Human TCRbeta sequencing covered scalp tissue and sorted CD4+ and CD8+ peripheral blood T cells from patchy and totalis/universalis alopecia areata patients and healthy controls.

Libraries were made using the immunoSEQ multiplex PCR assay. To provide template for TCR sequencing, every sample had RNA extracted and reverse transcribed into cDNA. First-strand cDNA was synthesized with SuperScript III using a 2:1 mix of oligo-dT and random hexamers. A synthetic immune receptor repertoire was used to measure amplification bias, and any remaining bias was corrected computationally. Per the original workflow: Raw reads were preprocessed to remove errors, and CDR3 was defined according to IMGT conventions as the region from the conserved cysteine to phenylalanine. Clonality was calculated as 1 minus Shannon entropy normalized by log2 of the number of productive unique TCRs. Whether scalp clones were CD4 or CD8 was inferred by matching scalp TCRbeta sequences against CD4 and CD8 repertoires sorted from blood. The table was pulled from immuneACCESS by TCRdb, which kept in-frame rearrangements only. Such tables lose some clones; where checked, under half of the loss comes from unresolved V genes, and the rest has no known cause. V, J and clone size reflect that table, while D and trimming were determined from the DNA. The sample contains 100,000 to 130,000 clones, 84% of them found a single time. The biggest ten clones account for over 20% of the sample.

The meaning of the sample's time point label: around 24 weeks on oral tofacitinib. Explained via the paper, the treatment or condition label denotes: oral pan-JAK inhibitor, 5-10 mg twice daily. Peripheral blood and lesional scalp punch biopsies were obtained from patients with alopecia areata. PBMCs were isolated by density centrifugation and stained for CD3, CD4 and CD8, after which CD4+ and CD8+ T cells were sorted on a FACSAria. This clone was recorded only once. Its antigen is currently not known. Base-call qualities are not available, and no considerably larger clone is one nucleotide away. The CDR3 starts with the cysteine, ends with the phenylalanine, and has 15 residues. Just the 45-base CDR3 DNA is kept, in frame starting at base 1. The germline V gene yields MNHNS for CDR1 and SASEGT for CDR2. V loses 1 base, J loses 8 bases, and the germline ends lie 17 bases apart. What the authors observed across the whole study: Unlike mouse skin, which is dominated by gammadelta T cells, normal human skin has resident alphabeta T cells that are also sequenced, and this complicates analysis of the scalp TCR repertoire. Scalp clonality and the number of expanded CD8+ clones among the top 100 scalp clones were significantly decreased by tofacitinib. During tofacitinib treatment, many expanded lesional clones stuck around in both scalp and blood, and this persistence may partly explain why relapse happens after treatment is stopped. Lesional scalp, especially in alopecia totalis/universalis, showed higher clonality and more expanded CD8+ clones than normal scalp, suggesting antigenic drive. Compared with mice, TCR sequences shared between patients were less clear, possibly partly because of HLA diversity across the patient population. Because the treated cohort was small and had just a single nonresponder, larger studies are needed to establish links between baseline CD8+ expansion and response.

The chain joins TRBV6-1 to TRBJ1-2; the D gene is perhaps TRBD1, from 5 matching bases. The clonotype comes from a human donor with alopecia areata. The sequenced sample was CD8+ T cells sorted from blood, obtained at week 24, from a patient treated with tofacitinib. The CDR3: CASSEEPGITYGYTF. The DNA sequence is given as TGTGCCAGCAGTGAAGAGCCAGGGATCACCTACGGCTACACCTTC.